Many counts were recorded for the clone carrying this T cell receptor beta chain. As yet, its antigen is unknown. CDR3 size: 17 residues. Germline V gene lookup returns CDR1 LGHDT and CDR2 YNNKEL (reference sequence). V was cut by 2 bases and J by 8 bases, with 24 bases left in between. This entry comes from a study of neurological immune-mediated disorders. The authors produced cDNA by 5'RACE using 10-nucleotide random UMIs. TCRdb used MiXCR to reprocess the 5' RACE reads, holding one entry per CDR3 protein. The data show some 86,000 distinct CDR3 sequences, 2% to 3% seen once. Study-wide results and limits: The greatest degree of TCR clonal expansion was observed in HTLV-1-associated myelopathy, with the lowest in multiple sclerosis, below that of healthy controls. As far as clinical or MRI features were concerned, none was associated with the multiple sclerosis repertoire cluster. No CDR3 amino acid sequences were shared by expanded clones across subjects, suggesting private repertoires in all groups.

The material sequenced was PBMCs. This clonotype was sampled from a woman aged 30 to 39 with multiple sclerosis. The chain has TRBV3-1 and TRBJ1-1; D is undetermined. The CDR3 sequence is CASSQRPDPGSNEEAFF. The CDR3 nucleotides are TGTGCCAGCAGCCAAAGGCCCGATCCCGGGAGTAATGAGGAAGCTTTCTTT.